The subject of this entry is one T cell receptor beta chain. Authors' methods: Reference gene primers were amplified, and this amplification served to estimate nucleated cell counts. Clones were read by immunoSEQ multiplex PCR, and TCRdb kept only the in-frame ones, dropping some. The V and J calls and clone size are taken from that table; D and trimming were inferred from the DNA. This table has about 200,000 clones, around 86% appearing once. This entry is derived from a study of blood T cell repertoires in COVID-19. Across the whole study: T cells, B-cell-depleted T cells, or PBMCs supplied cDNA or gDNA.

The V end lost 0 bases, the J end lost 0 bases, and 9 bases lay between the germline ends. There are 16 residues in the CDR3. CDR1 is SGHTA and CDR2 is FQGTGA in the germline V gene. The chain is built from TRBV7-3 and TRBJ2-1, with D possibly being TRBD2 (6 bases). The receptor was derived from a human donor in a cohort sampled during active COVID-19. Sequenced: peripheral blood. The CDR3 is CASSLTGSPSYNEQFF. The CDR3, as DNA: TGTGCCAGCAGCTTAACCGGGAGCCCCTCCTACAATGAGCAGTTCTTC. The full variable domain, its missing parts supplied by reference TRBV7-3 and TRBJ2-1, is GAGVSQTPSNKVTEKGKYVELRCDPISGHTALYWYRQSLGQGPEFLIYFQGTGAADDSGLPNDRFFAVRPEGSVSTLKIQRTERGDSAVYLCASSLTGSPSYNEQFFGPGTRLTVL.